The 25 T cell receptor beta chains reported below all come from one sample, sequenced in a study of blood T cell repertoires in COVID-19 (TCRdb year 2020). Library prep was done by the immunoSEQ multiplex PCR assay. TCRdb mirrors the immuneACCESS table, restricted to in-frame sequences. Some clones are absent from its copies; in checked studies, under half trace to an unresolved V gene, and the reason for the others is unknown. Present in this sample are roughly 280,000 clones, roughly nine tenths of which were seen just once. Of the sample, about 2% falls within the top ten clones. The material sequenced was peripheral blood. These receptor sequences come from a woman aged 50 to 65 who had recovered from COVID-19.

The CDR3 loop is CASSLLPDSNQPQHF. The CDR3 DNA reads TGCGCCAGCAGCTTGCTCCCGGACAGTAATCAGCCCCAGCATTTT. The rearrangement links TRBV5-1 to TRBJ1-5, with TRBD1 as a possible D gene (6 bases). Germline-derived CDR1 and CDR2 are SGHRS and YFSETQ. There are 15 residues in the CDR3. Trimming removed 1 base from V and 4 bases from J, with 12 bases in between.

V is TRBV4-3 and J is TRBJ2-7; D uncertain. This CDR3 has 15 residues. Between the trimmed V and J ends, which lost 0 bases and 2 bases, there was a span of 11 bases. CDR1 and CDR2 (germline): LGHNA, YSLEER. The CDR3 DNA reads TGCGCCAGCAGCCAAGAAGTAAGGAGAGCCTACGAGCAGTACTTC. Protein product: CASSQEVRRAYEQYF.

The chain combines TRBV5-1 with TRBJ2-7; 8 bases agree with TRBD2. Germline V CDR1 and CDR2: SGHRS, YFSETQ. This CDR3 has 14 amino acids. J gave up 1 base and V 4 bases, and 4 bases lay outside the gene matches. In DNA, the CDR3 is TGCGCCAGCAGCGCGAGCGGGAGTTCCTACGAGCAGTACTTC. Its protein is CASSASGSSYEQYF.

This rearrangement joins TRBV9 to TRBJ2-3; 7 bases agree with TRBD2. In germline, CDR1 is SGDLS, CDR2 YYNGEE. V shed 2 bases and J 2 bases; nucleotides not matched to a gene: 5. The CDR3 has 15 amino acids. The CDR3 reads CASSVRSGSTDTQYF. In nucleotides, the CDR3 is TGTGCCAGCAGCGTTCGTAGCGGGTCCACAGATACGCAGTATTTT.

The gene calls are TRBV28 and TRBJ2-2; a weak D match, TRBD1 (5 bases). This CDR3 is 14 amino acids long. Germline V gives CDR1 MDHEN, CDR2 SYDVKM. The V and J ends lost 7 bases and 4 bases respectively, with 13 bases between them. The CDR3 protein is CASTLGAATGELFF. The CDR3 nucleotides read TGTGCCAGCACCCTAGGGGCGGCCACCGGGGAGCTGTTTTTT. Using reference TRBV28 and TRBJ2-2 for the parts outside the CDR3, the full variable domain is DVKVTQSSRYLVKRTGEKVFLECVQDMDHENMFWYRQDPGLGLRLIYFSYDVKMKEKGDIPEGYSVSREKKERFSLILESASTNQTSMYLCASTLGAATGELFFGEGSRLTVL.

The CDR3 nucleotides are TGCGCCAGCAGCTTGGAAGCGACGTCGCCCCAGCATTTT. Encoded protein: CASSLEATSPQHF. The chain recombines TRBV5-1 with TRBJ1-5; D gene unclear. V was trimmed by 0 bases and J by 9 bases, leaving 10 bases between them. CDR3 length: 13 residues. Germline assignment: CDR1 SGHRS and CDR2 YFSETQ.

This chain links TRBV9 with TRBJ1-1; no reliable D call. This CDR3 contains 16 residues. V dropped 0 bases and J dropped 4 bases, with 16 bases sitting between them. Germline V lookup: CDR1 SGDLS, CDR2 YYNGEE. CDR3 residues: CASSVGHLSFPTEAFF. In DNA, the CDR3 is TGTGCCAGCAGCGTAGGACATTTAAGTTTTCCCACTGAAGCTTTCTTT.

The chain combines TRBV15 with TRBJ2-7; TRBD1 matches 8 bases. This CDR3 has 15 amino acids. Trimming removed 0 bases from V and 7 bases from J; junction bases left unmatched: 8. Germline V gene lookup returns CDR1 LNHNV and CDR2 YYDKDF (reference sequence). The CDR3 protein is CATSRDGRDRGEQYF. The CDR3 DNA is TGTGCCACCAGCAGAGATGGAAGAGACAGGGGTGAGCAGTACTTC. Full variable domain (outside the CDR3, taken from reference TRBV15 and TRBJ2-7): DAMVIQNPRYQVTQFGKPVTLSCSQTLNHNVMYWYQQKSSQAPKLLFHYYDKDFNNEADTPDNFQSRRPNTSFCFLDIRSPGLGDTAMYLCATSRDGRDRGEQYFGPGTRLTVT.

The V call is TRBV5-4, the J call TRBJ1-1; maybe TRBD1 (5 bases). V was clipped by 0 bases and J by 3 bases, with 9 bases between them. Per germline, CDR1 SGHNT and CDR2 YYREEE (reference sequence). This CDR3 has 14 amino acids. CDR3 sequence (DNA): TGTGCCAGCAGCTTGGCCGGGGGATACACTGAAGCTTTCTTT. Encoded protein: CASSLAGGYTEAFF.

The sample holds a few counts of this clone. The gene calls are TRBV5-8 and TRBJ2-2; D gene ambiguous. Trimming removed 5 bases from V and 1 base from J, with 12 bases in between. CDR1 is SGHTS, CDR2 YDEGEE, per germline. The CDR3 has 15 amino acids. The CDR3 here is CASSWAIRNTGELFF. Written as DNA, the CDR3 is TGTGCCAGCAGTTGGGCTATTAGGAACACCGGGGAGCTGTTTTTT.

V gene TRBV5-1 combines with J gene TRBJ1-3; D perhaps matches TRBD1 (5 bases). The CDR3 loop spans 16 amino acids. Germline CDR1 is SGHRS and CDR2 is YFSETQ. Trimming stripped 4 bases from V and 0 bases from J, with 14 bases between. The CDR3 is CASSHATVFSGNTIYF. The CDR3 region has the DNA TGCGCCAGCAGCCATGCGACAGTTTTCTCTGGAAACACCATATATTTT.

The sample holds many counts of this clone. The V and J genes are TRBV7-2 and TRBJ2-1; 7 positions match TRBD1. CDR3 length equals 16 residues. V was clipped by 4 bases and J by 6 bases; unmatched bases: 12. CDR1 and CDR2 (germline): SGHTA, FQGNSA. The CDR3 DNA follows: TGTGCCAGCAGCTCAACTAGACAGGGTCGTCTCAATGAGCAGTTCTTC. This translates into CASSSTRQGRLNEQFF.

This rearrangement joins TRBV19 to TRBJ2-3, with D maybe TRBD2 (6 bases). The CDR3 extends over 15 amino acids. Deletions cut 7 bases from V and 4 bases from J, with 18 bases between. Germline CDR1 and CDR2: LNHDA and SQIVND (reference sequence). The CDR3 loop reads CASTPMAGSADTQYF. The CDR3 nucleotides read TGTGCCAGTACCCCCATGGCGGGGAGCGCAGATACGCAGTATTTT.

V and J are TRBV7-8 and TRBJ2-1; 9 bases map to TRBD1. The CDR3 totals 14 residues. Germline V gene sequence: CDR1 SGHVS, CDR2 FQNEAQ. V gave up 5 bases and J gave up 7 bases; unmatched junction bases: 6. In nucleotides, the CDR3 is TGTGCCAGCAGCCCAGGGACAGGGCGGAATGAGCAGTTCTTC. Translated, it gives CASSPGTGRNEQFF. Supplemented by reference TRBV7-8 and TRBJ2-1, the full variable domain reads GAGVSQSPRYKVAKRGQDVALRCDPISGHVSLFWYQQALGQGPEFLTYFQNEAQLDKSGLPSDRFFAERPEGSVSTLKIQRTQQEDSAVYLCASSPGTGRNEQFFGPGTRLTVL.

The V and J genes are TRBV5-1 and TRBJ2-7; 7 bases match TRBD1. The junction had 10 bases not matched to a gene; V was cut back by 4 bases and J by 0 bases. Germline V gene lookup returns CDR1 SGHRS and CDR2 YFSETQ. This CDR3 region has 16 residues. The CDR3: CASSLSGTANSYEQYF. CDR3 DNA sequence: TGCGCCAGCAGCCTATCCGGGACAGCAAACTCCTACGAGCAGTACTTC.

The V call is TRBV28, the J call TRBJ1-5; D possibly corresponds to TRBD1 (6 bases). The CDR3 has 13 amino acids. Per the germline V gene, CDR1 is MDHEN and CDR2 is SYDVKM. V was pared by 8 bases and J by 5 bases, with 13 bases between. CDR3 loop: CASGPDSHQPQHF. CDR3 nucleotide sequence: TGTGCCAGCGGGCCGGACAGTCATCAGCCCCAGCATTTT.

The V and J genes are TRBV10-1 and TRBJ1-2; D unresolved. V lost 3 bases, J lost 1 base, and 9 bases lay in between. This CDR3 comprises 14 residues. The V gene's germline CDR1 is WNHNN and CDR2 SYGVQD (reference sequence). In DNA, the CDR3 is TGCGCCAGCAGTGAAACAGTAAGTAACTATGGCTACACCTTC. Protein sequence: CASSETVSNYGYTF.

This chain uses TRBV9 with TRBJ2-3; 9 nucleotides match TRBD2. The CDR3 runs 16 residues. After removal of 3 bases from V and 5 bases from J, the junction contained 10 bases not matched to a gene. CDR1 and CDR2 from the germline V gene are SGDLS and YYNGEE. CDR3 sequence reads: CASSAAPGLAIDTQYF. CDR3 DNA sequence: TGTGCCAGCAGCGCAGCGCCGGGACTAGCAATAGATACGCAGTATTTT.

The V gene is TRBV6-6, the J gene TRBJ1-3; 7 nucleotides match TRBD1. Germline V gene lookup returns CDR1 MNHNY and CDR2 SVGAGI (reference sequence). V gave up 6 bases and J gave up 1 base; unmatched junction bases: 6. The CDR3 totals 15 residues. In nucleotides, the CDR3 is TGTGCCAGCAGCCCCGGGACAGAGTCTGGAAACACCATATATTTT. It is translated as CASSPGTESGNTIYF.

J is TRBJ2-7 and V is TRBV6-2 or TRBV6-3, with TRBD2 matching 8 bases. The V gene's germline CDR1 is MNHEY and CDR2 SVGEGT. J lost 6 bases, V lost 2 bases, and 12 bases had no gene match. CDR3 size: 16 residues. CDR3 sequence reads: CASSYPNFMAGGEQYF. CDR3 nucleotides: TGTGCCAGCAGTTACCCGAATTTCATGGCGGGAGGCGAGCAGTACTTC.

V usage is TRBV6-6 and J usage is TRBJ2-1, with 9 bases identical to TRBD2. The V gene's germline CDR1 is MNHNY and CDR2 SVGAGI (reference sequence). V shed 6 bases, J shed 4 bases, and the junction held 10 bases outside the gene matches. The CDR3 runs 16 residues. The CDR3 DNA reads as TGTGCCAGCAGCCATTGGGAGACTAGCGGATACAATGAGCAGTTCTTC. Its translation is CASSHWETSGYNEQFF.

V gene TRBV30 combines with J gene TRBJ2-1, with TRBD2 identical over 10 bases. The CDR3 spans 14 residues. V lost 2 bases and J lost 9; bases outside the gene matches: 7. Germline-derived CDR1 and CDR2 are GTSNPN and SVGIG (reference sequence). The CDR3, as DNA: TGTGCCTGGAGTACAGCGGGAGGGAACAGTGAGCAGTTCTTC. The encoded protein is CAWSTAGGNSEQFF.

The V and J genes are TRBV5-4 and TRBJ1-6, with D maybe TRBD1 (5 bases). Per the germline V gene, CDR1 is SGHNT and CDR2 is YYREEE (reference sequence). V dropped 0 bases and J dropped 7 bases, with 14 bases sitting between them. The CDR3 spans 16 residues. For the CDR3, the DNA is TGTGCCAGCAGCTTGGAAGTGCAGGGAGGGAATTCACCCCTCCACTTT. This encodes CASSLEVQGGNSPLHF.

The chain couples TRBV28 to TRBJ1-2, with 7 positions matching TRBD1. Looked up from germline, CDR1 is MDHEN and CDR2 is SYDVKM. This CDR3 comprises 17 residues. Losses at the gene ends were 5 bases for V and 1 base for J; bases not matched to a gene: 13. The CDR3 loop reads CASSHRDSTRINYGYTF. Written as DNA, the CDR3 is TGTGCCAGCAGTCACCGGGACAGTACACGAATTAACTATGGCTACACCTTC.

J is TRBJ1-2 and V is TRBV6-5; TRBD1 agrees at 8 bases. The CDR3 is 12 amino acids. Looked up from germline, CDR1 is MNHEY and CDR2 is SVGAGI. V shed 6 bases and J 4 bases; nucleotides not matched to a gene: 1. CDR3: CASRDRVYGYTF. In nucleotides, the CDR3 is TGTGCCAGCAGGGACAGGGTCTATGGCTACACCTTC.